This TCR beta chain was found in a study of CD8 T cells in Susac syndrome (dated by TCRdb to about 2019). With respect to the entire study: Whether CD8+ T cell activation and differentiation in Susac syndrome was antigen driven was tested using repertoire sequencing. CD8+ T cell repertoire clonality was compared between about 12 healthy donors, around 14 Susac syndrome patients and approximately 16 multiple sclerosis patients.

With respect to this clonotype: The target of this receptor is not known. No base-level quality is on record; no much larger clone is a single base apart.

Results and caveats for the whole study, not just this receptor: The number of individuals in the TCR sequencing and HLA analysis was recognized as being relatively small.

RNA was extracted using the RNeasy kit, and roughly 0.45 to 1 ug of the RNA was reverse transcribed with random hexamers. TCR beta CDR3 regions were amplified with the immunoSEQ multiplex PCR assay covering 54 Vbeta and 13 Jbeta segments. PCR amplification bias was corrected using a synthetic template baseline for primer optimization and computational correction. Per the original workflow: Reads were assigned to V, D and J genes according to IMGT and analyzed in immunoSEQ Analyzer, with only productive sequences retained. Clonality was computed as one minus Shannon entropy normalized by log2 of the number of productive unique sequences. For each patient and control, public and private clones were evaluated among the 100 most prevalent clones. Susac-specific clones were defined as absent from healthy and MS cohorts, over a thousand published viral clones and other ImmuneACCESS disease sequences. TCRdb ran its own pipeline on the public reads, namely fastp trimming at Q25 and MiXCR clone calling, and kept in-frame beta chains. Rows merge per CDR3 protein into single entries with the most common DNA and genes. It is TCRdb's table, rather than the study itself, that gives the V and J calls and clone size. In this sample the table shows around 200,000 distinct CDR3 sequences, roughly 90% of which occur a single time. 0.1% to 0.15% of the sample is in the top ten clones.

Peripheral blood CD8+ and CD4+ T cells from healthy donors, Susac syndrome patients and multiple sclerosis patients were profiled by high-throughput TCR beta sequencing. The multiple sclerosis controls were treatment-naive patients whose relapsing-remitting disease, either stable or active, fulfilled the revised McDonald criteria. CD8+ TEMRA cells were enriched by FACS, while bulk CD8+ and CD4+ T cells were purified by magnetic negative isolation. Blood was drawn into EDTA tubes, processed within 24 hours, and PBMCs were isolated by density gradient centrifugation. PBMCs destined for TCR sequencing were cryopreserved in liquid nitrogen and later thawed in a 37 °C water bath. The sorted or isolated CD4+, CD8+ and CD8+ TEMRA cells reached a purity of at least 90%. V lost 4 bases and J lost 0 bases, and the count of bases not matched to a germline gene is 16. Based on the germline V gene, the CDR1 and CDR2 sequences are SGHDT and YYEEEE. The CDR3 holds 19 amino acids from the cysteine to the phenylalanine. The read is trimmed to its CDR3 DNA, 57 bases read in frame from base 1.

Recombination linked TRBV5-6 to TRBJ2-1, and TRBD2 matches 7 of the central bases. The TCR sequence derives from a human donor with multiple sclerosis. Sequenced input: CD8+ T cells from PBMCs. Read as DNA, the sequence is TGTGCCAGCAGCCCCACCATGGCGGGAGTCGGAAGCTCCTACAATGAGCAGTTCTTC. It encodes CASSPTMAGVGSSYNEQFF. Here the CDR3 is joined to the reference TRBV5-6 and TRBJ2-1 genes, and the full variable domain is: DAGVTQSPTHLIKTRGQQVTLRCSPKSGHDTVSWYQQALGQGPQFIFQYYEEEERQRGNFPDRFSGHQFPNYSSELNVNALLLGDSALYLCASSPTMAGVGSSYNEQFFGPGTRLTVL.